This note documents a single T cell receptor (beta chain) sequence. This sample was included in a study of technical replicates of blood from a few donors. The CDR3 has 14 residues. V shed 4 bases and J 7 bases; nucleotides not matched to a gene: 4. CDR1 is SGHVS, CDR2 FNYEAQ, per germline. The data were produced by immunoSEQ multiplex PCR, yet TCRdb's version contains in-frame clones alone and is incomplete. The sample includes some 68,000 clones, around 95% seen only once; the top ten take about 0.25%. The material sequenced was T cells isolated from PBMCs. The sequence was collected from a human donor in good health. This sequence joins TRBV7-6 and TRBJ2-2; 9 bases are a match to TRBD2. The CDR3 sequence: CASSSGLADGELFF. The CDR3, as DNA: TGTGCCAGCAGCTCGGGACTAGCAGACGGGGAGCTGTTTTTT.